This TCR beta chain was documented in a study of T cells after yellow fever vaccination. Conversion of TCR transcripts into cDNA relied on 5'RACE template switching, which added a universal primer site and UMIs. TCRdb re-called the 5' RACE reads with MiXCR, one entry per CDR3 protein. The sample consists of some 400,000 distinct CDR3 sequences, over 15% of them appearing once. Trimming cost V 2 bases and J 2 bases, with 9 bases left between them. This CDR3 spans 14 amino acids. This clonotype came up a few times. The material sequenced was PBMCs, taken before the yellow fever booster vaccination. The receptor was derived from a man aged 18 to 29 who received the YFV17D yellow fever vaccine. This sequence joins TRBV12-3 or TRBV12-4 and TRBJ2-5; the D is unclear. CDR3: CASSLNSRQETQYF. The DNA for the CDR3 is TGTGCCAGCAGTTTAAACAGCCGACAAGAGACCCAGTACTTC.